This T cell receptor (beta chain) was sequenced during a study of OX40 agonist ivuxolimab in advanced cancers. Across the study: Each dose-escalation patient presented with hepatocellular carcinoma, melanoma, renal cell or head and neck cancer. Three individuals attained partial responses, comprising one hepatocellular carcinoma case and two cutaneous melanoma cases. Subjects had a mean age of about 60 years, with a range of roughly 20 to 79; 82.7% were male.

Sequenced by immunoSEQ multiplex PCR; TCRdb stores in-frame clones only, minus some. The sample lists about 66,000 clones, 91% occurring once. The length of the CDR3 is 14 residues. V was pared by 3 bases and J by 7 bases, with 7 bases of the junction left unmatched. The germline CDR1 and CDR2 sequences are SGDLS and YYNGEE. With regard to this clone: Its cognate antigen is unknown.

Overall study results and limits: Compared with others, partial responders at 0.1-3.0 mg/kg displayed clonal expansion among the lowest.

The J gene is TRBJ1-5, the V gene TRBV9, with 7 nucleotides matching TRBD1. The sequence derives from an adult with an advanced solid tumor such as melanoma, head and neck, liver or kidney cancer. The sequenced sample was CD4+ or CD8+ T cells sorted from blood, obtained in a trial of the OX40 agonist ivuxolimab. CDR3 in amino acids: CASSGGTAVQPQHF. The DNA for the CDR3 is TGTGCCAGCAGCGGCGGGACAGCCGTACAGCCCCAGCATTTT.